The 13 T cell receptor beta chains given below trace back to one sample, sequenced in a study of identical twins. TCRdb fed the 5' RACE reads into MiXCR, producing one record per CDR3 protein. Among 700,000 or so distinct CDR3 sequences listed, 21% were seen once. The data were also submitted as part of a second study, on T cells expressing NK-cell markers.

The specimen sequenced was PBMCs. The receptors originated from a woman under 30 in good health.

This clonotype showed up many times. The chain links TRBV6-1 to TRBJ2-6; D is ambiguous. CDR3 length: 15 residues. V shed 4 bases and J shed 1 base, with 8 bases lying between them. The germline CDR1 and CDR2 sequences are MNHNS and SASEGT. The CDR3 DNA sequence: TGTGCCAGCAGTGCCACCGCATCTGGGGCCAACGTCCTGACTTTC. Protein product: CASSATASGANVLTF.

This clonotype was recorded a few times. The chain employs TRBV29-1 and TRBJ2-1, with D perhaps TRBD1 or TRBD2 (5 bases each). This CDR3 has 12 residues. Looked up from germline, CDR1 is SQVTM and CDR2 is ANQGSEA. V was pared by 8 bases and J by 4 bases, with 12 bases between. The CDR3: CSSRGQYNEQFF. CDR3 sequence (DNA): TGCAGCTCCCGGGGCCAATACAATGAGCAGTTCTTC.

This chain connects TRBV10-2 to TRBJ2-7; 7 nucleotides align to TRBD2. Germline assignment: CDR1 WSHSY and CDR2 SAAADI. The CDR3 sequence is 13 residues long. Trimming removed 7 bases from V and 2 bases from J; junction bases left unmatched: 5. Written as DNA, the CDR3 is TGCGCCAGCATTGGTGGGGGGGCCTACGAGCAGTACTTC. This encodes CASIGGGAYEQYF.

The J gene is TRBJ2-1, the V gene TRBV6-1, with a weak D call TRBD1 (6 bases). Germline CDR1 reads MNHNS; CDR2 reads SASEGT. V lost 4 bases, J lost 6 bases, and 16 bases lay in between. The CDR3 contains 15 residues. The CDR3 DNA sequence: TGTGCCAGCAGTGTCCAACAGGGTCCAGTCAATGAGCAGTTCTTC. This gives the protein CASSVQQGPVNEQFF.

This clonotype was observed a few times. This rearrangement joins TRBV6-1 to TRBJ2-7; D possibly corresponds to TRBD1 (5 bases). There are 13 residues in the CDR3. The germline CDR1 and CDR2 sequences are MNHNS and SASEGT. Trimming took 9 bases from V and 3 from J, leaving 15 bases between them. CDR3 residues: CASRKGVNYEQYF. The CDR3 nucleotides are TGTGCCAGTAGGAAAGGGGTTAACTACGAGCAGTACTTC.

The chain links TRBV25-1 to TRBJ2-6; D not resolved. The V gene's germline CDR1 is MGHDK and CDR2 SYGVNS. The CDR3 is 17 amino acids. Trimming removed 2 bases at V and 4 bases at J, with 15 bases between. The CDR3 is CASSEKGLGAGANVLTF. CDR3 bases: TGTGCCAGCAGTGAAAAGGGTTTGGGCGCAGGGGCCAACGTCCTGACTTTC.

The rearrangement uses TRBV7-2 and TRBJ1-2; D unresolved. Germline V CDR1 and CDR2: SGHTA, FQGNSA. The CDR3 runs 14 residues. Trimming took off 5 bases at V and 5 bases at J, with 15 bases between the two ends. The DNA of the CDR3 is TGTGCCAGCAGCCTCCCCAGCACAGCGTATGGCTACACCTTC. It yields the protein CASSLPSTAYGYTF.

This clonotype was seen only a few times. The chain uses TRBV6-1 and TRBJ1-2, with D possibly matching TRBD1 (6 bases). Deletions cut 3 bases from V and 5 bases from J, with 10 bases between. The CDR3 runs to 13 residues. Germline V gives CDR1 MNHNS, CDR2 SASEGT. The CDR3 DNA is TGTGCCAGCAGTGATTGGGGGGCTTATGGCTACACCTTC. This sequence encodes CASSDWGAYGYTF.

This clonotype was observed at least ten times. V is TRBV4-3 and J is TRBJ2-7; 9 positions match TRBD2. V trimming: 3 bases; J trimming: 0 bases; junction bases outside the gene matches: 6. The CDR3 sequence is 16 residues long. Looked up from germline, CDR1 is LGHNA and CDR2 is YSLEER. As DNA, the CDR3 is TGCGCCAGCAGCCAGGAGCTAGCGGGGAGCTCCTACGAGCAGTACTTC. It yields the protein CASSQELAGSSYEQYF.

This clonotype has a handful of counts. The CDR3 loop reads CASSLLAGGLGYEQYF. CDR3 nucleotides: TGTGCCAGCAGTCTTCTAGCGGGAGGGCTTGGTTACGAGCAGTACTTC. The V gene is TRBV6-1, the J gene TRBJ2-7; 12 nucleotides match TRBD2. The CDR3 loop spans 16 amino acids. Germline assignment: CDR1 MNHNS and CDR2 SASEGT. V shed 5 bases and J 4 bases; nucleotides not matched to a gene: 9.

This clonotype appeared many times. The chain carries TRBV9 and TRBJ2-7, with unresolved D. Trimming took 9 bases from V and 2 from J, leaving 15 bases between them. Germline V gene lookup returns CDR1 SGDLS and CDR2 YYNGEE. CDR3 length equals 13 residues. The CDR3 nucleotides read TGTGCCACCTCGGCACGAGGCCCCTACGAGCAGTACTTC. Amino acid sequence: CATSARGPYEQYF.

This rearrangement joins TRBV5-1 to TRBJ2-1; the match to TRBD2 covers 10 bases. This CDR3 is built from 16 residues. The V gene end was trimmed by 6 bases and the J gene end by 0 bases; junction bases not matched to a gene: 6. Germline CDR1 is SGHRS and CDR2 is YFSETQ. As DNA, the CDR3 is TGCGCCAGCAATCTAGCGGGGGCTTTCTCCTACAATGAGCAGTTCTTC. This translates into CASNLAGAFSYNEQFF.

This clonotype has only a few counts. The gene calls are TRBV6-5 and TRBJ1-2; no definite D call. This CDR3 has 15 amino acids. Germline CDR1 and CDR2: MNHEY and SVGAGI. Trimming removed 0 bases at V and 4 bases at J, with 12 bases between. The DNA for the CDR3 is TGTGCCAGCAGTTACTCTCCTACATGGAGCTATGGCTACACCTTC. Amino acids: CASSYSPTWSYGYTF.